The entry below describes one T cell receptor beta chain. This sample is drawn from a study of T-cell reconstitution after alpha-beta-depleted transplantation in children. The library targeted TCRbeta and was prepared with unique molecular identifiers. A single record per CDR3 protein comes from TCRdb applying MiXCR to the PCR reads. Altogether 90,000 to 100,000 distinct CDR3 sequences are present, less than 25% being singletons, with the ten largest covering over 20%. The sequence derives from a boy between 2 and 10 years old with acute lymphoblastic leukemia, due to receive a stem cell transplant. The sample in question was PBMCs, obtained before TCRalphabeta/CD19-depleted stem cell transplant.

This CDR3 reads CSRAGISYEQYF. CDR3 coding DNA: TGCAGTAGGGCCGGTATCTCCTACGAGCAGTACTTC. The rearrangement links TRBV20-1 to TRBJ2-7; D ambiguous. Germline assignment: CDR1 DFQATT and CDR2 SNEGSKA (reference sequence). Trimming stripped 8 bases from V and 0 bases from J, with 11 bases between. The CDR3 has 12 residues.